Listed here are 20 T cell receptor beta chains from one sample, sequenced in a study of T cells in Graves' hyperthyroidism and ophthalmopathy. Regions amplified from RNA transcripts were the TCR beta CDR3 regions. The TCR CDR3 was amplified in a first-round RT-PCR using the HTBI primer set. TCRdb re-derived calls from the multiplex PCR reads in MiXCR, one entry per CDR3 protein. Among about 360,000 distinct CDR3 sequences listed, roughly an eighth were seen once. Sample: blood. The receptor source for this set is a woman between 18 and 29 years old with Graves' hyperthyroidism.

This clonotype was picked up many times. The chain has TRBV20-1 and TRBJ1-4, with D possibly being TRBD1 (6 bases). The CDR3 is made up of 15 amino acids. CDR1 is DFQATT and CDR2 is SNEGSKA in the germline V gene (reference sequence). V was shortened by 3 bases and J by 4 bases, with 15 bases between the two germline ends. CDR3 sequence (DNA): TGCAGTGCTAGTCCCCGGGGGCCCCGTAATGAAAAACTGTTTTTT. It translates to CSASPRGPRNEKLFF.

Many counts were recorded for this clonotype. CDR3 nucleotide sequence: TGTGCCAGTAGGGTTGGGGGGCAGGTCAACACCGGGGAGCTGTTTTTT. Translating it yields CASRVGGQVNTGELFF. The genes are TRBV19 and TRBJ2-2; D possibly uses TRBD1 or TRBD2 (6 bases each). The CDR3 runs 16 residues. Germline CDR1 is LNHDA and CDR2 is SQIVND (reference sequence). Trimming shortened V by 6 bases and J by 2 bases, and 16 bases separated the two germline ends.

At least ten counts were recorded for this clonotype. J is TRBJ1-3 and V is TRBV7-2, with 7 bases fitting TRBD1. This CDR3 region has 14 residues. CDR1 and CDR2 from the germline V gene are SGHTA and FQGNSA. V lost 1 base and J lost 8; bases outside the gene matches: 5. The CDR3 reads CASSLGQGADTIYF. CDR3 DNA sequence: TGTGCCAGCAGCTTAGGACAGGGCGCAGACACCATATATTTT.

This clonotype was observed many times. This sequence joins TRBV2 and TRBJ2-7; 7 bases align to TRBD2. The CDR3 loop spans 14 amino acids. The V gene end was trimmed by 11 bases and the J gene end by 0 bases; junction bases not matched to a gene: 10. CDR1 is SNHLY, CDR2 FYNNEI, per germline. The CDR3 spells CAFQRGENSYEQYF. CDR3 in DNA: TGTGCCTTCCAACGGGGGGAGAACTCCTACGAGCAGTACTTC.

The table lists this clonotype with many counts. The CDR3 spells CASGLASYNEQFF. The CDR3, as DNA: TGTGCTAGTGGTTTGGCCAGTTACAATGAGCAGTTCTTC. The V gene is TRBV12-5, the J gene TRBJ2-1, with unresolved D. Looked up from germline, CDR1 is LGHNT and CDR2 is FRNRAP. Trimming left V 1 base short and J 4 bases short, with 5 bases between. The CDR3 contains 13 residues.

In its sample, this clonotype was seen a few times. The chain joins TRBV12-3 or TRBV12-4 to TRBJ2-7, with D perhaps TRBD1 (7 bases). The length of the CDR3 is 15 residues. The V end was cut by 6 bases, the J end by 7 bases, with 22 bases between. CDR3 coding DNA: TGTGCCAGCAGCCTTAGCGGTCCAGGGGGGAATGAGCAGTACTTC. Amino acids: CASSLSGPGGNEQYF.

This clonotype was seen many times. The chain recombines TRBV7-2 with TRBJ2-3, with 9 bases matching TRBD2. With V trimmed by 5 bases and J by 5 bases, 8 bases remained unmatched. The CDR3 is 15 residues long. The V gene's germline CDR1 is SGHTA and CDR2 FQGNSA. CDR3 sequence (DNA): TGTGCCAGCAGCCTCTCTAGCGGGACCGTAGATACGCAGTATTTT. As protein: CASSLSSGTVDTQYF.

This clonotype has only a few counts. J is TRBJ1-1 and V is TRBV13; no firm D call. Germline V CDR1 and CDR2: PRHDT, FYEKMQ (reference sequence). The CDR3 consists of 13 residues. Trimming pared 3 bases from V and 3 bases from J, leaving 8 bases between. The CDR3 loop is CASSLGKYTEAFF. For the CDR3, the DNA is TGTGCCAGCAGCTTGGGAAAATACACTGAAGCTTTCTTT.

This clonotype turned up a few times. The CDR3, as DNA: TGTGCCAGCAGCCCCACCCGGACAGGGCAGTTCAGCACAGATACGCAGTATTTT. Translated, it gives CASSPTRTGQFSTDTQYF. The chain joins TRBV7-3 to TRBJ2-3; 8 nucleotides line up with TRBD1. The CDR3 covers 18 residues. After removal of 5 bases from V and 0 bases from J, the junction contained 13 bases not matched to a gene. The germline gives CDR1 SGHTA, CDR2 FQGTGA. The full variable domain, rest sourced from reference TRBV7-3 and TRBJ2-3, is GAGVSQTPSNKVTEKGKYVELRCDPISGHTALYWYRQSLGQGPEFLIYFQGTGAADDSGLPNDRFFAVRPEGSVSTLKIQRTERGDSAVYLCASSPTRTGQFSTDTQYFGPGTRLTVL.

This clonotype was picked up many times. This chain joins TRBV28 and TRBJ1-2, with D possibly being TRBD1 (5 bases). Germline V gene data show CDR1 as MDHEN and CDR2 as SYDVKM. The V and J ends lost 4 bases and 6 bases respectively, with 21 bases between them. This CDR3 contains 16 residues. CDR3 coding DNA: TGTGCCAGCAGTTCGCCCGGGGGGGTAAGGTCCAATGGCTACACCTTC. Protein product: CASSSPGGVRSNGYTF.

This clonotype was detected many times. The chain joins TRBV28 to TRBJ2-1, with D possibly called TRBD1 or TRBD2 (5 bases each). The germline CDR1 and CDR2 sequences are MDHEN and SYDVKM. This CDR3 region has 14 residues. V was pared by 1 base and J by 5 bases, with 9 bases between. As DNA, the CDR3 is TGTGCCAGCAGTTTATATGAGGGGAACAATGAGCAGTTCTTC. Translation gives CASSLYEGNNEQFF. The full variable domain, with the rest looked up from reference TRBV28 and TRBJ2-1, is DVKVTQSSRYLVKRTGEKVFLECVQDMDHENMFWYRQDPGLGLRLIYFSYDVKMKEKGDIPEGYSVSREKKERFSLILESASTNQTSMYLCASSLYEGNNEQFFGPGTRLTVL.

This clonotype was seen at least ten times. The rearrangement joins TRBV20-1 to TRBJ2-7; D not resolved. The V end lost 0 bases, the J end lost 4 bases, and 7 bases lay between the germline ends. The CDR3 is 12 residues long. Germline lookup yields CDR1 DFQATT and CDR2 SNEGSKA (reference sequence). CDR3 sequence reads: CSARDDWYEQYF. The DNA for the CDR3 is TGCAGTGCTAGAGATGACTGGTACGAGCAGTACTTC.

There are many counts of this clonotype. This sequence joins TRBV7-2 and TRBJ2-2; 10 bases map to TRBD2. Germline CDR1 is SGHTA and CDR2 is FQGNSA. CDR3 length: 16 amino acids. Germline trimming cut 1 base from V and 7 bases from J; bases unmatched to any gene: 6. CDR3 bases: TGTGCCAGCAGCTTAGTAGGGACTAGCGTTGGCGGGGAGCTGTTTTTT. Translating it yields CASSLVGTSVGGELFF.

This clonotype has at least ten counts. The chain has TRBV27 and TRBJ1-2; perhaps TRBD1 as D (6 bases). Trimming left V 3 bases short and J 6 bases short, with 14 bases between. The V gene's germline CDR1 is MNHEY and CDR2 SMNVEV (reference sequence). The CDR3 consists of 14 residues. The CDR3 DNA reads TGTGCCAGCAGTTTTGGGGGCAGGATCGATGGCTACACCTTC. It is translated as CASSFGGRIDGYTF.

This clonotype was detected ten times or more. The chain combines TRBV29-1 with TRBJ2-7; 12 bases agree with TRBD2. This CDR3 contains 14 residues. The germline CDR1 and CDR2 sequences are SQVTM and ANQGSEA. V trimming: 4 bases; J trimming: 6 bases; junction bases outside the gene matches: 7. CDR3 coding DNA: TGCAGCGTTGCCCTGACTAGCGGGAGCCCCGAGCAGTACTTC. It translates to CSVALTSGSPEQYF.

This clonotype was counted ten times or more. The chain uses TRBV5-6 and TRBJ2-7; 9 bases align to TRBD1. Losses at the gene ends were 4 bases for V and 7 bases for J; bases not matched to a gene: 9. The germline CDR1 and CDR2 sequences are SGHDT and YYEEEE. The CDR3 runs to 14 residues. The CDR3 loop reads CASSPDRGVGEQYF. The CDR3 DNA reads as TGTGCCAGCAGCCCCGACAGGGGGGTCGGAGAGCAGTACTTC.

The chain links TRBV20-1 to TRBJ1-6, with 9 bases that match TRBD1. The germline V gene encodes CDR1 DFQATT and CDR2 SNEGSKA (reference sequence). J gave up 9 bases and V 3 bases, and 3 bases lay outside the gene matches. The CDR3 runs to 13 residues. CDR3 protein: CSASGQGSSPLHF. CDR3 DNA sequence: TGCAGTGCTAGCGGACAGGGGAGTTCACCCCTCCACTTT.

This clonotype showed up just a few times. The V call is TRBV19, the J call TRBJ1-1, with no clear D. Germline lookup yields CDR1 LNHDA and CDR2 SQIVND (reference sequence). V was trimmed by 3 bases and J by 10 bases, leaving 12 bases between them. The CDR3 has 12 residues. CDR3 residues: CASSIGRPGAFF. DNA of the CDR3: TGTGCCAGTAGTATTGGGCGCCCGGGAGCTTTCTTT.

Remarks on this clonotype: A read error is possible here, since a much larger clone lies one base away. This sequence joins TRBV11-2 and TRBJ1-5; D unclear. The CDR3 length is 14 residues. The germline V and J ends were trimmed by 0 bases and 5 bases, with 8 bases remaining between them. The germline CDR1 and CDR2 sequences are SGHAT and FQNNGV. The CDR3 region is CASSLDRVYQPQHF. CDR3 DNA: TGTGCCAGCAGCTTAGACAGAGTTTATCAGCCCCAGCATTTT. Full variable domain (remainder filled in from reference TRBV11-2 and TRBJ1-5): EAGVAQSPRYKIIEKRQSVAFWCNPISGHATLYWYQQILGQGPKLLIQFQNNGVVDDSQLPKDRFSAERLKGVDSTLKIQPAKLEDSAVYLCASSLDRVYQPQHFGDGTRLSIL.

This chain links TRBV4-1 with TRBJ1-3; no reliable D call. The germline CDR1 and CDR2 sequences are MGHRA and YSYEKL. Trimming left V 1 base short and J 4 bases short, with 17 bases between. The CDR3 loop spans 17 amino acids. The CDR3 DNA sequence: TGCGCCAGCAGCCAAGGGGTAATGGAGCGGGGAGGAAACACCATATATTTT. It is translated as CASSQGVMERGGNTIYF.